This T cell receptor beta chain emerged from a study of spatial heterogeneity in lung cancer. Study findings and constraints: Tumoral mutation counts were tracked by counts of expanded intratumoral alpha and beta TCRs.

The CDR3 is 13 residues long. The germline gives CDR1 SGHNT, CDR2 YYREEE (reference sequence). Trimming took off 4 bases at V and 2 bases at J, with 9 bases between the two ends. In its sample, this clonotype is medium-sized. Its matching antigen is unknown. The size of this beta chain means little, since it is a stray read in a library made for alpha chains. TCRdb reprocessed the 5' RACE reads via MiXCR and lists one record per CDR3 protein. The table has around 1,300 distinct CDR3 sequences, approximately 14% seen once. Documented time point: sample taken at primary tumor resection. This TCR derives from a male donor with early-stage non-small cell lung cancer. The J gene is TRBJ2-5, the V gene TRBV5-4, with D uncertain. The starting material was lung tumor tissue, obtained at surgery. The CDR3 is CASSPGRQETQYF. The CDR3 DNA is TGTGCCAGCAGCCCCGGACGGCAAGAGACCCAGTACTTC.